Each of the 18 T cell receptor beta chains below was sequenced from the same sample in a study of early T cells in non-severe SARS-CoV-2 infection. TCRdb re-called the 5' RACE reads with MiXCR, one entry per CDR3 protein. The repertoire holds 32,000 or so distinct CDR3 sequences, with about 10% as singletons. The sample was whole blood. The origin of the receptors is an adult who was a healthcare worker with PCR-confirmed SARS-CoV-2 infection or an uninfected control (not recorded which).

This clonotype was detected ten times or more. The chain employs TRBV5-1 and TRBJ1-6; D not resolved. The CDR3 contains 14 residues. Looked up from germline, CDR1 is SGHRS and CDR2 is YFSETQ. V lost 0 bases, J lost 4 bases, and 5 bases lay in between. CDR3 loop: CASSLVGYNSPLHF. The CDR3 DNA is TGCGCCAGCAGCTTGGTCGGTTATAATTCACCCCTCCACTTT.

This clonotype has a count of ten or more. The chain carries TRBV3-1 and TRBJ1-2; tentatively, D is TRBD1 (6 bases). This CDR3 region has 16 residues. V lost 0 bases to trimming and J lost 7 bases, with 18 bases between them. Per the germline V gene, CDR1 is LGHDT and CDR2 is YNNKEL (reference sequence). CDR3: CASSQDGGQGPLGYTF. The CDR3 DNA is TGTGCCAGCAGCCAAGATGGGGGGCAGGGTCCCCTTGGCTACACCTTC. Complete variable domain (other parts from reference TRBV3-1 and TRBJ1-2): DTAVSQTPKYLVTQMGNDKSIKCEQNLGHDTMYWYKQDSKKFLKIMFSYNNKELIINETVPNRFSPKSPDKAHLNLHINSLELGDSAVYFCASSQDGGQGPLGYTFGSGTRLTVV.

This clonotype was counted at least ten times. V gene TRBV27 combines with J gene TRBJ2-4; 14 nucleotides line up with TRBD2. V lost 3 bases and J lost 5; bases outside the gene matches: 6. CDR1 and CDR2 (germline): MNHEY, SMNVEV (reference sequence). The CDR3 is made up of 17 amino acids. CDR3 in DNA: TGTGCCAGCAGTTTCCGACTAGCGGGGGGGCAGGAAAACATTCAGTACTTC. Residues: CASSFRLAGGQENIQYF.

This clonotype was seen at least ten times. This chain links TRBV12-3 or TRBV12-4 with TRBJ2-2; D remains ambiguous. The length of the CDR3 is 14 residues. Trimming took off 7 bases at V and 0 bases at J, with 9 bases between the two ends. The CDR3 DNA reads as TGTGCCAGCATCCGCGGCGCGAACACCGGGGAGCTGTTTTTT. It translates to CASIRGANTGELFF.

This clonotype was recorded at least ten times. V and J are TRBV19 and TRBJ1-2; 12 bases agree with TRBD1. The CDR3 loop spans 17 amino acids. CDR1 and CDR2 from the germline V gene are LNHDA and SQIVND (reference sequence). V shed 0 bases, J shed 8 bases, and the junction held 10 bases outside the gene matches. CDR3 nucleotides: TGTGCCAGTAGTATAGATTACGGGACAGGGGGCTCCGCAGGCTACACCTTC. Encoded protein: CASSIDYGTGGSAGYTF.

This clonotype showed up many times. This chain joins TRBV21-1 and TRBJ2-1; the table assigns TRBD1, which was not confirmed against the DNA. TRBV21-1 is a pseudogene segment. This CDR3 comprises 14 residues. This CDR3 is CASSTPGTDNEQFF. The CDR3 DNA follows: TGTGCCAGCAGCACCCCCGGGACCGACAATGAGCAGTTCTTC.

The rearrangement links TRBV29-1 to TRBJ2-7, with D possibly matching TRBD1 (6 bases). V shed 6 bases and J shed 0 bases, with 15 bases lying between them. CDR3 size: 14 residues. Per germline, CDR1 SQVTM and CDR2 ANQGSEA. CDR3 residues: CSVNTGKSSYEQYF. The CDR3 nucleotides are TGCAGCGTGAATACAGGGAAAAGCTCCTACGAGCAGTACTTC.

In its sample, this clonotype was seen many times. The J gene is TRBJ2-3, the V gene TRBV19, with TRBD1 identical over 7 bases. The J segment lost 1 base and the V segment lost 5 bases, leaving 6 bases of the junction unmatched. CDR1 is LNHDA, CDR2 SQIVND, per germline (reference sequence). The CDR3 extends over 15 amino acids. The CDR3 DNA sequence: TGTGCCAGTAGTCCACGACAGGGCCGCACAGATACGCAGTATTTT. Translating it yields CASSPRQGRTDTQYF.

In its sample, this clonotype was seen many times. In DNA form, the CDR3 reads TGTGCCAGCAGCTTAGTGATAAAGGGGGGACAGCCCCAGCATTTT. Translation gives CASSLVIKGGQPQHF. V is TRBV7-2 and J is TRBJ1-5, with a possible D match to TRBD1 (6 bases). The length of the CDR3 is 15 residues. Germline loops: CDR1 SGHTA, CDR2 FQGNSA. V was cut by 1 base and J by 7 bases, with 14 bases left in between.

This chain joins TRBV14 and TRBJ2-5; 10 nucleotides align to TRBD1. The CDR3 runs 17 residues. V dropped 3 bases and J dropped 1; count of bases not matched to a gene: 8. Germline CDR1 is SGHDN and CDR2 is FVKESK. This chain's CDR3 is CASSQDRGSNLQETQYF. Written as DNA, the CDR3 is TGTGCCAGCAGCCAGGACAGGGGGAGTAACCTCCAAGAGACCCAGTACTTC.

Ten or more counts support this clonotype. This chain joins TRBV20-1 and TRBJ2-1, with D unclear. The CDR3 sequence is 12 residues long. With 2 bases removed from V and 7 bases from J, the gap between germline ends came to 9 bases. Germline V lookup: CDR1 DFQATT, CDR2 SNEGSKA (reference sequence). The CDR3 protein is CSARWQWNEQFF. CDR3 DNA: TGCAGTGCTAGATGGCAGTGGAATGAGCAGTTCTTC.

The rearrangement uses TRBV25-1 and TRBJ2-3; TRBD2 matches 10 bases. The CDR3 runs 16 residues. V dropped 5 bases and J dropped 4; count of bases not matched to a gene: 9. Germline CDR1 is MGHDK and CDR2 is SYGVNS. The CDR3 here is CASSNFDGTSADTQYF. The CDR3 coding sequence is TGTGCCAGCAGTAATTTTGACGGGACTAGCGCAGATACGCAGTATTTT. The variable domain in full, completed from reference TRBV25-1 and TRBJ2-3, reads EADIYQTPRYLVIGTGKKITLECSQTMGHDKMYWYQQDPGMELHLIHYSYGVNSTEKGDLSSESTVSRIRTEHFPLTLESARPSHTSQYLCASSNFDGTSADTQYFGPGTRLTVL.

This clonotype showed up many times. The chain recombines TRBV27 with TRBJ1-5, with TRBD1 as a possible D gene (5 bases). The length of the CDR3 is 16 residues. The germline CDR1 and CDR2 sequences are MNHEY and SMNVEV (reference sequence). The V end lost 2 bases, the J end lost 0 bases, and 11 bases lay between the germline ends. This CDR3 is CASSLLGTGSNQPQHF. The CDR3, as DNA: TGTGCCAGCAGTTTACTCGGGACCGGTAGCAATCAGCCCCAGCATTTT.

This clonotype was seen at least ten times. This chain connects TRBV20-1 to TRBJ1-1; D may be TRBD1 (6 bases). Germline loops: CDR1 DFQATT, CDR2 SNEGSKA (reference sequence). The CDR3 consists of 12 residues. The CDR3 reads CILGGQNTEAFF. CDR3 nucleotide sequence: TGCATTCTAGGGGGGCAGAACACTGAAGCTTTCTTT.

The DNA for the CDR3 is TGCAGCGTTGAGGACAGCGCGACCTACGAGCAGTACTTC. This gives the protein CSVEDSATYEQYF. The chain has TRBV29-1 and TRBJ2-7; maybe TRBD1 (6 bases). CDR1 and CDR2 from the germline V gene are SQVTM and ANQGSEA. This CDR3 region has 13 residues. Trimming pared 3 bases from V and 2 bases from J, leaving 11 bases between.

This clonotype has a count of ten or more. This CDR3 reads CATSRAGTEAYGYTF. The CDR3 DNA sequence: TGTGCCACCAGCAGGGCCGGGACAGAGGCCTATGGCTACACCTTC. V usage is TRBV15 and J usage is TRBJ1-2, with 7 bases aligning to TRBD1. V gave up 3 bases and J gave up 4 bases; unmatched junction bases: 8. Germline lookup yields CDR1 LNHNV and CDR2 YYDKDF (reference sequence). The CDR3 runs to 15 residues.

This clonotype has only a few counts. V is TRBV19 and J is TRBJ2-5, with 7 bases identical to TRBD1. The CDR3 covers 14 residues. Germline V gene sequence: CDR1 LNHDA, CDR2 SQIVND (reference sequence). Trimming removed 3 bases from V and 3 bases from J; junction bases left unmatched: 4. CDR3 amino acids: CASSIFQGEETQYF. Written as DNA, the CDR3 is TGTGCCAGTAGTATCTTTCAGGGGGAAGAGACCCAGTACTTC.

This clonotype was picked up many times. V and J are TRBV15 and TRBJ1-3; the D is unclear. Germline V lookup: CDR1 LNHNV, CDR2 YYDKDF (reference sequence). Trimming shortened V by 1 base and J by 2 bases, and 18 bases separated the two germline ends. The CDR3 runs 18 residues. The CDR3 sequence: CATSRGSSLALPGNTIYF. The DNA for the CDR3 is TGTGCCACCAGCAGAGGATCGTCATTAGCCTTACCTGGAAACACCATATATTTT.